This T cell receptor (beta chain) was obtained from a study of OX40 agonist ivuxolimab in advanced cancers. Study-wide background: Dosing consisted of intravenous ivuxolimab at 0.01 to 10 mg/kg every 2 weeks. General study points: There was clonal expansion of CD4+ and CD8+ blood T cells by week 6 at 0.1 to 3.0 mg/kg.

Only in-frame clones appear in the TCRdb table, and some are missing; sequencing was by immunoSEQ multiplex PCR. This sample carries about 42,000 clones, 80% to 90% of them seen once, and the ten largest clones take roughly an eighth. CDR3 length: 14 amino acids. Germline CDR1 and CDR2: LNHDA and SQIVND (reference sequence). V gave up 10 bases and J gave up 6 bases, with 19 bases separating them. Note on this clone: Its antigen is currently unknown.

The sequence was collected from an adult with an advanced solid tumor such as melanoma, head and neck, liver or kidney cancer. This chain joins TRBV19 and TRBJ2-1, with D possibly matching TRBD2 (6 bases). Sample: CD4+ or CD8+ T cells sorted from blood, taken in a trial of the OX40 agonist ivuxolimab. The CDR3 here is CATVPGGLFNEQFF. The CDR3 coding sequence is TGTGCCACCGTCCCCGGGGGTCTATTCAATGAGCAGTTCTTC.